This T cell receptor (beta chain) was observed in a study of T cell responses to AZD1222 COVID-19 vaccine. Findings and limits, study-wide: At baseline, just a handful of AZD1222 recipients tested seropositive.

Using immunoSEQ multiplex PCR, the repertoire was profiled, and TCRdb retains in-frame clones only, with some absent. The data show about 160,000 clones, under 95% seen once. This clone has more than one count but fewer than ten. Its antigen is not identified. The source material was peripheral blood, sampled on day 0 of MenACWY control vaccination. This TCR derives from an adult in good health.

CDR3 protein: CSARGPSEAFF. CDR3 nucleotides: TGCAGTGCTAGGGGGCCCTCTGAAGCTTTCTTT. The rearrangement uses TRBV20-1 and TRBJ1-1; tentatively, D is TRBD1 (5 bases). This CDR3 region has 11 residues. Trimming pared 3 bases from V and 6 bases from J, leaving 8 bases between. The germline CDR1 and CDR2 sequences are DFQATT and SNEGSKA (reference sequence).